These 29 T cell receptor beta chains came from one sample sequenced in a study of blood T cells in healthy people across ages (dated by TCRdb to the mid-2010s). The library relied on 5' RACE. Instrument on record: Illumina HiSeq 2500. A second roughly 6 to 11 cycle PCR used a sample-barcoded 5' primer and a J-beta primer mix. TCRdb trimmed public reads at Q25 via fastp, called clones via MiXCR and kept in-frame beta chains. Rows with a matching CDR3 protein are joined into one entry that keeps the most common DNA and genes. The sample has about 760,000 distinct CDR3 sequences on record, roughly 25% of them singletons. 9.4% of the sample lies in the top ten. The same specimen was also included in a second study, on T cells of mothers and their children.

The sample taken for sequencing was blood. The receptor source for this set is a boy between 10 and 17 years old in good health.

This sequence joins TRBV12-3 or TRBV12-4 and TRBJ2-7; 8 bases line up with TRBD1. Losses at the gene ends were 5 bases for V and 3 bases for J; bases not matched to a gene: 12. This CDR3 has 16 residues. The CDR3 protein is CASSTTSRGPLYEQYF. The DNA for the CDR3 is TGTGCCAGCAGTACTACATCCAGGGGGCCTCTCTACGAGCAGTACTTC.

The chain combines TRBV20-1 with TRBJ2-1; 7 positions agree with TRBD2. In germline, CDR1 is DFQATT, CDR2 SNEGSKA (reference sequence). V was pared by 5 bases and J by 1 base, with 11 bases of the junction left unmatched. The CDR3 loop spans 16 amino acids. The DNA for the CDR3 is TGCAGTGCTTTCCCCTTAGCGGGTAGGTCCTACAATGAGCAGTTCTTC. This codes for CSAFPLAGRSYNEQFF.

This sequence joins TRBV11-3 and TRBJ2-3; TRBD1 matches at 10 bases. In germline, CDR1 is SGHNT, CDR2 YENEEA. The CDR3 contains 16 residues. V shed 4 bases and J 1 base; nucleotides not matched to a gene: 5. CDR3 nucleotide sequence: TGTGCCAGCAGCTCCTTGACAGGGGGCGGCACAGATACGCAGTATTTT. The encoded protein is CASSSLTGGGTDTQYF. Using reference TRBV11-3 and TRBJ2-3 for the parts outside the CDR3, the full variable domain is EAGVVQSPRYKIIEKKQPVAFWCNPISGHNTLYWYLQNLGQGPELLIRYENEEAVDDSQLPKDRFSAERLKGVDSTLKIQPAELGDSAVYLCASSSLTGGGTDTQYFGPGTRLTVL.

This clonotype has just a few counts. V and J are TRBV7-2 and TRBJ2-7; 8 bases are shared with TRBD1. J was trimmed by 6 bases and V by 4 bases; bases with no gene match: 11. The CDR3 length is 15 residues. The germline V gene has CDR1 SGHTA and CDR2 FQGNSA. This chain's CDR3 is CASSSDRGKAFEQYF. In DNA, the CDR3 is TGTGCCAGCAGCTCAGACAGGGGAAAGGCGTTCGAGCAGTACTTC.

The chain employs TRBV2 and TRBJ1-1; D is unresolved. The CDR3 has 13 amino acids. Trimming left V 4 bases short and J 4 bases short, with 10 bases between. Germline loops: CDR1 SNHLY, CDR2 FYNNEI. For the CDR3, the DNA is TGTGCCAGCAGTGCCGAGGGAGGCACTGAAGCTTTCTTT. Translating it yields CASSAEGGTEAFF.

This clonotype has just a few counts. V gene TRBV29-1 combines with J gene TRBJ2-6; D tentatively fits TRBD1 or TRBD2 (5 bases each). This CDR3 is 15 amino acids long. Per the germline V gene, CDR1 is SQVTM and CDR2 is ANQGSEA. V was trimmed by 0 bases and J by 2 bases, leaving 8 bases between them. CDR3 bases: TGCAGCGTTGAAGATGAGGGGACTGGGGCCAACGTCCTGACTTTC. Translating it yields CSVEDEGTGANVLTF.

This clonotype has just a few counts. V and J are TRBV5-1 and TRBJ1-1, with TRBD1 matching 8 bases. The V gene end was trimmed by 4 bases and the J gene end by 6 bases; junction bases not matched to a gene: 17. Germline V gene sequence: CDR1 SGHRS, CDR2 YFSETQ. The CDR3 runs 17 residues. The CDR3 coding sequence is TGCGCCAGCAGCGTGACCCCCGGGACAGGTGATAACGCTGAAGCTTTCTTT. As protein: CASSVTPGTGDNAEAFF.

The sample holds a few counts of this clonotype. The chain uses TRBV11-2 and TRBJ1-4; D remains ambiguous. The germline V and J ends were trimmed by 5 bases and 0 bases, with 13 bases remaining between them. Germline CDR1 is SGHAT and CDR2 is FQNNGV. The CDR3 loop spans 16 amino acids. The CDR3 protein is CASSLQSSATNEKLFF. DNA of the CDR3: TGTGCCAGCAGCCTTCAGTCTTCGGCAACTAATGAAAAACTGTTTTTT. Combining the CDR3 with reference TRBV11-2 and TRBJ1-4 gives the whole variable domain EAGVAQSPRYKIIEKRQSVAFWCNPISGHATLYWYQQILGQGPKLLIQFQNNGVVDDSQLPKDRFSAERLKGVDSTLKIQPAKLEDSAVYLCASSLQSSATNEKLFFGSGTQLSVL.

This clonotype was observed a few times. The J gene is TRBJ1-4, the V gene TRBV27; 7 bases are shared with TRBD1. The CDR3 contains 15 residues. Per germline, CDR1 MNHEY and CDR2 SMNVEV (reference sequence). Unmatched junction bases numbered 7, after V lost 3 bases and J lost 6 bases. The CDR3 DNA is TGTGCCAGCAGTTTCTATGGAGACAGGGATGAAAAACTGTTTTTT. Encoded protein: CASSFYGDRDEKLFF.

This clonotype was detected only a few times. The V and J genes are TRBV10-3 and TRBJ1-3; D is uncertain. V was pared by 2 bases and J by 3 bases, with 2 bases between. CDR1 is ENHRY, CDR2 SYGVKD, per germline. This CDR3 spans 12 amino acids. CDR3 protein: CAISELGNTIYF. The CDR3 nucleotides are TGTGCCATCAGTGAGCTTGGAAACACCATATATTTT.

This chain links TRBV5-6 with TRBJ1-1; D remains ambiguous. This CDR3 is built from 13 residues. Between the trimmed V and J ends, which lost 4 bases and 3 bases, there was a span of 10 bases. Germline V CDR1 and CDR2: SGHDT, YYEEEE. In nucleotides, the CDR3 is TGTGCCAGCAGCCCATCTTTGGACACTGAAGCTTTCTTT. Encoded protein: CASSPSLDTEAFF.

This clonotype turned up a few times. DNA for the CDR3: TGTGCCAGCAGCACCGGGACAGGGGGCGCCCCGGACATTCAGTACTTC. The encoded protein is CASSTGTGGAPDIQYF. This chain links TRBV5-7 with TRBJ2-4, with TRBD1 matching 12 bases. TRBV5-7 is designated an ORF whose function remains uncertain. Trimming took 4 bases from V and 8 from J; bases not matched to a gene: 10. The CDR3 loop spans 16 amino acids.

The sample holds one count of this clonotype. The V call is TRBV29-1, the J call TRBJ2-3, with 9 bases identical to TRBD2. With V trimmed by 6 bases and J by 3 bases, 4 bases remained unmatched. This CDR3 is 13 amino acids long. The V gene's germline CDR1 is SQVTM and CDR2 ANQGSEA. CDR3 sequence reads: CSVLAGNTDTQYF. The DNA of the CDR3 is TGCAGCGTGCTAGCGGGGAATACAGATACGCAGTATTTT.

As DNA, the CDR3 is TGTGCCAGCAGCTTATTTTCGGGACTAGCGGGAGGGCTCTACAATGAGCAGTTCTTC. This codes for CASSLFSGLAGGLYNEQFF. This chain links TRBV7-6 with TRBJ2-1, with 16 bases identical to TRBD2. The junction had 7 bases not matched to a gene; V was cut back by 2 bases and J by 3 bases. The germline V gene encodes CDR1 SGHVS and CDR2 FNYEAQ. The CDR3 totals 19 residues. Using reference TRBV7-6 and TRBJ2-1 for the parts outside the CDR3, the full variable domain is GAGVSQSPRYKVTKRGQDVALRCDPISGHVSLYWYRQALGQGPEFLTYFNYEAQQDKSGLPNDRFSAERPEGSISTLTIQRTEQRDSAMYRCASSLFSGLAGGLYNEQFFGPGTRLTVL.

This clonotype has a single count. At one of its ends the junction is not consistent with the germline gene, which may arise from a read error. This rearrangement joins TRBV7-9 to TRBJ2-3; weak D call: TRBD2 (6 bases). Germline values: CDR1 SEHNR, CDR2 FQNEAQ (reference sequence). This CDR3 comprises 17 residues. DNA for the CDR3: TGTGCCGGCAGCTTCGGCGGGACCCTACCTGACACAGATACGCAGTATTTT. Residues: CAGSFGGTLPDTDTQYF.

This clonotype was counted only a few times. The chain employs TRBV13 and TRBJ1-5; possibly TRBD1 for D (6 bases). CDR1 is PRHDT and CDR2 is FYEKMQ in the germline V gene (reference sequence). V was clipped by 3 bases and J by 6 bases, with 15 bases between them. This CDR3 region has 15 residues. The DNA of the CDR3 is TGTGCCAGCAGCTTTTCGGGGGCTACGGGTCAGCCCCAGCATTTT. Translating it yields CASSFSGATGQPQHF.

The rearrangement links TRBV2 to TRBJ2-3, with a weak D call TRBD2 (6 bases). V lost 8 bases and J lost 1, with 10 bases in between. CDR1 is SNHLY and CDR2 is FYNNEI in the germline V gene. This CDR3 comprises 13 residues. CDR3 in DNA: TGTGCCAGCTGGAGGGCTGGCACAGATACGCAGTATTTT. It codes for CASWRAGTDTQYF.

This clonotype occurred a few times. The chain joins TRBV13 to TRBJ2-7; 8 bases align to TRBD2. The J segment lost 2 bases and the V segment lost 4 bases, leaving 4 bases of the junction unmatched. This CDR3 is built from 14 residues. Germline CDR1 and CDR2: PRHDT and FYEKMQ (reference sequence). As DNA, the CDR3 is TGTGCCAGCAGCTCGGGGGGGTATACCTACGAGCAGTACTTC. This codes for CASSSGGYTYEQYF.

V is TRBV3-1 and J is TRBJ1-6; 7 bases line up with TRBD1. CDR1 is LGHDT, CDR2 YNNKEL, per germline (reference sequence). The CDR3 is 15 amino acids. V trimming: 0 bases; J trimming: 10 bases; junction bases outside the gene matches: 6. CDR3 protein: CASSQEGGLGSPLHF. CDR3 bases: TGTGCCAGCAGCCAAGAAGGGGGCCTGGGGTCACCCCTCCACTTT.

This clonotype appeared a few times. The junction does not match germline at one end; this may be a read error. The chain uses TRBV4-2 and TRBJ2-7; D possibly matches TRBD1 or TRBD2 (5 bases each). Per germline, CDR1 LGHNA and CDR2 YNFKEQ. The CDR3 totals 12 residues. CDR3 region: CASSQGWDEQCF. In DNA form, the CDR3 reads TGTGCCAGCAGCCAAGGTTGGGACGAGCAGTGCTTC.

The V call is TRBV5-5, the J call TRBJ1-2; D unclear. Germline lookup yields CDR1 SGHKS and CDR2 YYEKEE (reference sequence). V lost 0 bases and J lost 4, with 7 bases in between. The CDR3 sequence is 13 residues long. This chain's CDR3 is CASSLVASYGYTF. The CDR3 DNA sequence: TGTGCCAGCAGCTTGGTAGCTAGCTATGGCTACACCTTC.

J is TRBJ1-2 and V is TRBV28; D might be TRBD1 (6 bases). The CDR3 is 15 residues long. Germline V gene sequence: CDR1 MDHEN, CDR2 SYDVKM. V was cut by 1 base and J by 5 bases, with 14 bases left in between. The CDR3 loop reads CASSLFLQGSYGYTF. The CDR3 DNA reads TGTGCCAGCAGTTTATTTTTACAGGGTTCATATGGCTACACCTTC.

V is TRBV7-9 and J is TRBJ1-3; D not resolved. The CDR3 sequence is 15 residues long. CDR1 is SEHNR, CDR2 FQNEAQ, per germline (reference sequence). V was trimmed by 5 bases and J by 4 bases, leaving 15 bases between them. CDR3 residues: CASSPIDFPGNTIYF. The CDR3 coding sequence is TGTGCCAGCAGCCCGATAGACTTCCCAGGAAACACCATATATTTT.

The gene calls are TRBV29-1 and TRBJ2-1; D tentatively fits TRBD1 or TRBD2 (5 bases each). Germline CDR1 and CDR2: SQVTM and ANQGSEA. The CDR3 covers 15 residues. V lost 0 bases, J lost 6 bases, and 15 bases lay in between. The CDR3 sequence: CSVEDRKGPVNEQFF. CDR3 bases: TGCAGCGTTGAAGATCGGAAGGGACCAGTCAATGAGCAGTTCTTC.

The V call is TRBV5-1, the J call TRBJ2-1; weak D call: TRBD2 (6 bases). The germline CDR1 and CDR2 sequences are SGHRS and YFSETQ. The CDR3 covers 16 residues. The germline V and J ends were trimmed by 7 bases and 5 bases, with 22 bases remaining between them. The CDR3 region is CASSTSGLSTHNEQFF. The CDR3, as DNA: TGCGCCAGCTCCACCTCGGGACTCTCAACCCACAATGAGCAGTTCTTC.

This clonotype has only one observation. This sequence joins TRBV4-3 and TRBJ1-2, with TRBD1 matching 8 bases. Losses at the gene ends were 7 bases for V and 6 bases for J; bases not matched to a gene: 13. CDR3 length equals 15 residues. CDR1 and CDR2 from the germline V gene are LGHNA and YSLEER. The CDR3 sequence is CASNPGQARSHGYTF. In nucleotides, the CDR3 is TGCGCCAGCAACCCGGGACAGGCCCGGTCTCATGGCTACACCTTC.

This clonotype was observed many times. The chain uses TRBV29-1 and TRBJ1-2, with D maybe TRBD1 (6 bases). In germline, CDR1 is SQVTM, CDR2 ANQGSEA. V was shortened by 0 bases and J by 8 bases, with 7 bases between the two germline ends. The CDR3 has 11 amino acids. CDR3: CSVEEGGGYTF. CDR3 in DNA: TGCAGCGTTGAAGAGGGGGGCGGCTACACCTTC. Complete variable domain (other parts from reference TRBV29-1 and TRBJ1-2): SAVISQKPSRDICQRGTSLTIQCQVDSQVTMMFWYRQQPGQSLTLIATANQGSEATYESGFVIDKFPISRPNLTFSTLTVSNMSPEDSSIYLCSVEEGGGYTFGSGTRLTVV.

The CDR3 loop reads CASRLTGGESFYEQYF. For the CDR3, the DNA is TGTGCCAGCAGACTAACAGGGGGCGAGTCCTTTTACGAGCAGTACTTC. J is TRBJ2-7 and V is TRBV28; 9 bases agree with TRBD1. CDR1 MDHEN and CDR2 SYDVKM come from the germline V gene. V was pared by 6 bases and J by 4 bases, with 13 bases of the junction left unmatched. The CDR3 is 16 residues long.

A remark on this clonotype: The junction differs from germline at one of its ends, possibly a read error. The V and J genes are TRBV29-1 and TRBJ2-4, with TRBD2 matching over 8 bases. The CDR3 totals 15 residues. Germline V CDR1 and CDR2: SQVTM, ANQGSEA. The CDR3 DNA follows: TGCAGCGTCGAAATTAGCGGGGAAGCCAAAAACATTCAGAACTTC. Its protein is CSVEISGEAKNIQNF. The full variable domain, rest sourced from reference TRBV29-1 and TRBJ2-4, is SAVISQKPSRDICQRGTSLTIQCQVDSQVTMMFWYRQQPGQSLTLIATANQGSEATYESGFVIDKFPISRPNLTFSTLTVSNMSPEDSSIYLCSVEISGEAKNIQNFGAGTRLSVL.